This entry is about one T cell receptor (beta chain). Its antigen is undetermined. This sample stems from a study of CD8 T cells in Susac syndrome. Study observations and caveats: As the study acknowledged, the number of individuals in its TCR sequencing and HLA analysis was relatively small.

The RNA, 0.5 to 1 ug, was put through reverse transcription using random hexamers. A multiplex approach, immunoSEQ multiplex PCR, amplified TCR beta CDR3 across 54 Vbeta and 13 Jbeta. From the immunoSEQ multiplex PCR reads, TCRdb called clonotypes with MiXCR, one entry per CDR3 protein. The profile covers around 200,000 distinct CDR3 sequences, with around 95% appearing a single time and more than 0.09% taken by the ten largest. From blood CD8+ and CD4+ T cells, the TCR beta chain was sequenced. Trimming left V 4 bases short and J 3 bases short, with 12 bases between. There are 14 residues in the CDR3. Germline values: CDR1 SGDLS, CDR2 YYNGEE.

The V call is TRBV9, the J call TRBJ2-3, with D possibly being TRBD2 (5 bases). The clonotype originates from a human donor with multiple sclerosis. The sequenced material came from CD4+ T cells from PBMCs. The CDR3 region has the DNA TGTGCCAGCAGCCGAGGGCGGGCAACAGATACGCAGTATTTT. The encoded protein is CASSRGRATDTQYF.